The sequence of this T cell receptor (beta chain) was determined in a study of T cell responses to AZD1222 COVID-19 vaccine. This clone was seen once. The protocol was immunoSEQ multiplex PCR, while the TCRdb copy is restricted to in-frame clones and leaves out a portion. Of 150,000 to 200,000 clones in the sample, around 94% are singletons; the top ten hold 3.6%. The CDR3 covers 13 residues. The V gene lost 3 bases and the J gene lost 5 bases, with 10 bases spanning the gap. Germline V CDR1 and CDR2: SGHNT, YENEEA. This sequence originates from an adult who received the MenACWY meningococcal vaccine as a control. V usage is TRBV11-3 and J usage is TRBJ2-5; D remains ambiguous. This specimen consisted of peripheral blood, obtained 28 days after the second dose of the MenACWY control vaccine. The CDR3 region has the DNA TGTGCCAGCAGCTTGTGGGTGTTGGAGACCCAGTACTTC. Amino acids: CASSLWVLETQYF.